Each of the 12 T cell receptor beta chains below was sequenced from the same sample in a study of T cell repertoires in cytomegalovirus infection. No antigen has been assigned to these receptors. TCRdb re-called the reads with MiXCR, one entry per CDR3 protein. This sample yields roughly 700,000 distinct CDR3 sequences, of which approximately 33% are seen a single time; about 20% belongs to the top ten. Here the sequenced sample was cultured PBMCs, taken from culture after CMV antigen stimulation. The receptors shown here come from a human donor in good health (CMV status not recorded). Some clones in this sample may be carry-over from other donors' samples.

This clonotype was seen more than once but under ten times. The gene calls are TRBV9 and TRBJ2-7, with D possibly being TRBD2 (6 bases). Trimming left V 3 bases short and J 2 bases short, with 18 bases between. Germline V CDR1 and CDR2: SGDLS, YYNGEE. This CDR3 comprises 16 residues. DNA of the CDR3: TGTGCCAGCAGCGAATCGGGAGCCACCACCGCCTACGAGCAGTACTTC. Its protein product is CASSESGATTAYEQYF.

V and J are TRBV7-4 and TRBJ2-7; D remains ambiguous. This CDR3 has 14 amino acids. V lost 5 bases to trimming and J lost 5 bases, with 16 bases between them. In germline, CDR1 is SGHVT, CDR2 SQSDAQ. CDR3 sequence (DNA): TGTGCCAGCAGCCAGATCTGCGGCTTGGACGAGCAGTACTTC. The encoded protein is CASSQICGLDEQYF.

The chain links TRBV12-3 or TRBV12-4 to TRBJ1-3; D is unresolved. The CDR3 totals 12 residues. Trimming took 7 bases from V and 4 from J, leaving 8 bases between them. The CDR3: CASTYTGNTIYF. In nucleotides, the CDR3 is TGTGCCAGCACCTACACAGGAAACACCATATATTTT.

CDR3 coding DNA: TGCGCCAGCAGCCAAGGGGGGGGCCGTGGCTACACCTTC. It yields the protein CASSQGGGRGYTF. This chain connects TRBV4-1 to TRBJ1-2, with D perhaps matching TRBD1 (6 bases). Germline V gene sequence: CDR1 MGHRA, CDR2 YSYEKL. The germline V and J ends were trimmed by 1 base and 7 bases, with 10 bases remaining between them. The CDR3 runs to 13 residues.

The chain recombines TRBV4-1 with TRBJ1-6; TRBD1 agrees at 9 bases. The germline V gene has CDR1 MGHRA and CDR2 YSYEKL. The CDR3 runs to 16 residues. Unmatched junction bases numbered 9, after V lost 2 bases and J lost 10 bases. The CDR3 region is CASSQPHRGRRSPLHF. The CDR3 nucleotides are TGCGCCAGCAGCCAACCCCACAGGGGGCGGCGGTCACCCCTCCACTTT.

The V call is TRBV10-3, the J call TRBJ2-7; TRBD1 is a possible D gene (6 bases). The CDR3 spans 16 residues. Germline V gene sequence: CDR1 ENHRY, CDR2 SYGVKD. Trimming took off 4 bases at V and 0 bases at J, with 16 bases between the two ends. CDR3 residues: CAISGSDRVSSYEQYF. Here the CDR3 DNA reads TGTGCCATCAGTGGATCGGACAGAGTAAGCTCCTACGAGCAGTACTTC.

This clonotype was picked up many times. The chain links TRBV7-2 to TRBJ1-5, with 8 bases aligning to TRBD1. The ends lost 5 bases at V and 3 bases at J; junction bases unmatched: 6. The CDR3 is 15 amino acids. Germline V gene sequence: CDR1 SGHTA, CDR2 FQGNSA. CDR3 amino acids: CASSRTGWDNQPQHF. The CDR3 DNA reads TGTGCCAGCAGCAGGACAGGGTGGGACAATCAGCCCCAGCATTTT.

This clonotype occurred a few times. The chain uses TRBV19 and TRBJ2-4; D is uncertain. This CDR3 is built from 15 residues. From germline, CDR1 is LNHDA and CDR2 SQIVND (reference sequence). V was clipped by 5 bases and J by 0 bases, with 11 bases between them. The CDR3 loop is CASSYDSTAKNIQYF. CDR3 nucleotides: TGTGCCAGTAGTTACGACTCGACAGCCAAAAACATTCAGTACTTC. Full variable domain (rest looked up from reference TRBV19 and TRBJ2-4): DGGITQSPKYLFRKEGQNVTLSCEQNLNHDAMYWYRQDPGQGLRLIYYSQIVNDFQKGDIAEGYSVSREKKESFPLTVTSAQKNPTAFYLCASSYDSTAKNIQYFGAGTRLSVL.

Only a few counts were recorded for this clonotype. The chain is built from TRBV11-2 and TRBJ2-3; 11 bases align to TRBD2. The CDR3 loop spans 18 amino acids. V shed 4 bases, J shed 0 bases, and the junction held 9 bases outside the gene matches. The V gene's germline CDR1 is SGHAT and CDR2 FQNNGV. CDR3 region: CASSYGGWTSGSTDTQYF. CDR3 bases: TGTGCCAGCAGCTACGGTGGGTGGACTAGCGGGAGCACAGATACGCAGTATTTT.

The chain has TRBV4-1 and TRBJ2-7; 8 bases agree with TRBD1. V trimming: 3 bases; J trimming: 0 bases; junction bases outside the gene matches: 4. The CDR3 loop spans 15 amino acids. CDR1 MGHRA and CDR2 YSYEKL come from the germline V gene. The CDR3 DNA reads TGCGCCAGCAGCCATCGGACAGGGAACTCCTACGAGCAGTACTTC. This sequence encodes CASSHRTGNSYEQYF.

This chain connects TRBV2 to TRBJ1-2; D perhaps matches TRBD1 (5 bases). V was clipped by 4 bases and J by 4 bases, with 16 bases between them. The CDR3 totals 15 residues. Germline CDR1 and CDR2: SNHLY and FYNNEI. The CDR3, as DNA: TGTGCCAGCAGTGTTGAGACAGACGCCGCCTATGGCTACACCTTC. It specifies CASSVETDAAYGYTF.

V usage is TRBV5-4 and J usage is TRBJ2-7; 7 bases align to TRBD1. Germline CDR1 and CDR2: SGHNT and YYREEE (reference sequence). CDR3 length: 15 amino acids. With V trimmed by 2 bases and J by 5 bases, 10 bases remained unmatched. CDR3 nucleotides: TGTGCCAGCAGCTTTCCGACAGGGCCGAACAACGAGCAGTACTTC. It translates to CASSFPTGPNNEQYF.